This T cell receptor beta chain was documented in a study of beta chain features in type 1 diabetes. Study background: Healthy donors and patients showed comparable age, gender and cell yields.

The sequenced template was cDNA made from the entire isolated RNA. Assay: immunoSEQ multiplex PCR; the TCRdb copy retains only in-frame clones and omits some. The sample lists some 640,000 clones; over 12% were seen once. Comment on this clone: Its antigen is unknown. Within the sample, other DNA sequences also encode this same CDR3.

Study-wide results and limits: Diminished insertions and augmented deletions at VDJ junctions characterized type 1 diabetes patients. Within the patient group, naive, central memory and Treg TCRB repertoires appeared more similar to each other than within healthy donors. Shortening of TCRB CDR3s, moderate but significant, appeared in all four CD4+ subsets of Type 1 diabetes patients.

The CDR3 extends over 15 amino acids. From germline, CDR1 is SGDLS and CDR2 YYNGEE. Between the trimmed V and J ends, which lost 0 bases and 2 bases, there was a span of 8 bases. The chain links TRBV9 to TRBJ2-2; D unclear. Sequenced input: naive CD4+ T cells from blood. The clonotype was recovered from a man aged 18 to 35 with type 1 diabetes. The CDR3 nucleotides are TGTGCCAGCAGCGTAGAGGGTAGAAACACCGGGGAGCTGTTTTTT. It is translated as CASSVEGRNTGELFF.